Given below is one T cell receptor beta chain in context. The antigen is not known. Primers included in the PCR were 60 Vbeta and 13 Jbeta primers. Per the study methods: Tens of millions of unique TCR beta chains, 10 million to 14 million shared, were counted in a later analysis. Profiled with immunoSEQ multiplex PCR; TCRdb holds only in-frame clones, not every one. V and J calls and clone size are given by that table; D and trimming were obtained from the DNA. The data show over 100,000 clones, more than 65% seen once. The record originates from a study of cytomegalovirus exposure and HLA in healthy donors. Study-wide findings and caveats: Clonal expansion was found to be greater in HLA-associated TCR beta chains than in equally common others in a later analysis. Reports credit the classifier with highly specific, highly sensitive diagnosis of cytomegalovirus status. Some TCR beta chains (roughly 150 of them) were listed as cytomegalovirus-associated.

CDR1 and CDR2 (germline): KGHSH, LQKENI. Trimming took off 2 bases at V and 5 bases at J, with 7 bases between the two ends. The CDR3 has 13 residues. The chain uses TRBV18 and TRBJ2-1; D unclear. The sequence was obtained from a male donor in good health and CMV-seropositive. Sample: PBMCs. In DNA form, the CDR3 reads TGTGCCAGCTCACCATCATCGGACAATGAGCAGTTCTTC. Translating it yields CASSPSSDNEQFF. Filled out from reference TRBV18 and TRBJ2-1, the complete variable domain reads NAGVMQNPRHLVRRRGQEARLRCSPMKGHSHVYWYRQLPEEGLKFMVYLQKENIIDESGMPKERFSAEFPKEGPSILRIQQVVRGDSAAYFCASSPSSDNEQFFGPGTRLTVL.